A single sample is the source of the 30 T cell receptor beta chains below, sequenced in a study of blood T cell repertoires in COVID-19. Sequencing used immunoSEQ multiplex PCR; TCRdb keeps in-frame clones, though not all of them. The table lists over 200,000 clones, around four fifths of them singletons. Sequencing was carried out using peripheral blood. Receptor source: a man aged 80 or over with acute or convalescent COVID-19.

This clone was observed once. The J gene is TRBJ2-3, the V gene TRBV7-6; TRBD2 matches at 9 bases. The CDR3 sequence is 17 residues long. The germline gives CDR1 SGHVS, CDR2 FNYEAQ. V lost 3 bases and J lost 0; bases outside the gene matches: 7. Here the CDR3 reads CASSFLGLASSTDTQYF. DNA for the CDR3: TGTGCCAGCAGCTTTCTCGGACTAGCGTCTAGCACAGATACGCAGTATTTT.

The chain joins TRBV6-1 to TRBJ1-1; D might be TRBD1 (5 bases). Germline CDR1 and CDR2: MNHNS and SASEGT. The ends were cut back, 3 bases at V and 11 bases at J, with 10 bases in the middle. The CDR3 is 11 amino acids. The CDR3 reads CASSEAGWAFF. The CDR3 coding sequence is TGTGCCAGCAGTGAGGCAGGGTGGGCTTTCTTT.

The chain couples TRBV7-9 to TRBJ1-1, with D tentatively TRBD1 (6 bases). The V end was cut by 5 bases, the J end by 6 bases, with 25 bases between. Germline V CDR1 and CDR2: SEHNR, FQNEAQ (reference sequence). The CDR3 length is 17 residues. The CDR3 protein is CASSRGGLTGSRAEAFF. DNA for the CDR3: TGTGCCAGCAGCAGAGGGGGTTTAACAGGATCTAGGGCTGAAGCTTTCTTT. The whole variable domain, filled in from reference TRBV7-9 and TRBJ1-1, reads DTGVSQNPRHKITKRGQNVTFRCDPISEHNRLYWYRQTLGQGPEFLTYFQNEAQLEKSRLLSDRFSAERPKGSFSTLEIQRTEQGDSAMYLCASSRGGLTGSRAEAFFGQGTRLTVV.

The DNA of the CDR3 is TGTGCCAGTTTGGGCGGGATGAACACTGAAGCTTTCTTT. Its translation is CASLGGMNTEAFF. The chain combines TRBV18 with TRBJ1-1; D is ambiguous. The CDR3 has 13 amino acids. Trimming removed 9 bases from V and 0 bases from J, with 11 bases in between. The V gene's germline CDR1 is KGHSH and CDR2 LQKENI.

The chain has TRBV18 and TRBJ1-1; tentatively, D is TRBD1 (6 bases). V was shortened by 5 bases and J by 11 bases, with 12 bases between the two germline ends. The CDR3 sequence is 11 residues long. The germline gives CDR1 KGHSH, CDR2 LQKENI. The chain's CDR3 is CASSVQGAAFF. CDR3 in DNA: TGTGCCAGCTCAGTACAGGGTGCGGCTTTCTTT.

This sequence joins TRBV19 and TRBJ1-1; 11 bases are a match to TRBD1. The length of the CDR3 is 15 residues. The germline gives CDR1 LNHDA, CDR2 SQIVND (reference sequence). Trimming removed 6 bases from V and 1 base from J; junction bases left unmatched: 4. The CDR3 is CASRPGQGANTEAFF. CDR3 nucleotide sequence: TGTGCCAGTAGGCCCGGACAGGGGGCGAACACTGAAGCTTTCTTT.

This chain uses TRBV6-6 with TRBJ1-1; D remains ambiguous. The CDR3 loop spans 14 amino acids. Looked up from germline, CDR1 is MNHNY and CDR2 is SVGAGI (reference sequence). Trimming cost V 6 bases and J 4 bases, with 15 bases left between them. Written as DNA, the CDR3 is TGTGCCAGCAGACCCGGGAGAGTGGGCACTGAAGCTTTCTTT. This sequence encodes CASRPGRVGTEAFF.

V gene TRBV6-2 or TRBV6-3 combines with J gene TRBJ2-2; D may be TRBD1 (6 bases). Germline CDR1 and CDR2: MNHEY and SVGEGT. V was shortened by 4 bases and J by 1 base, with 10 bases between the two germline ends. The CDR3 contains 15 residues. Written as DNA, the CDR3 is TGTGCCAGCAGTTGGCAGGGGCGGAACACCGGGGAGCTGTTTTTT. Residues: CASSWQGRNTGELFF.

The chain combines TRBV19 with TRBJ2-2, with 9 bases identical to TRBD1. Per the germline V gene, CDR1 is LNHDA and CDR2 is SQIVND (reference sequence). CDR3 size: 16 residues. V lost 4 bases and J lost 4; bases outside the gene matches: 7. CDR3 sequence reads: CASSTPQGARTGELFF. The DNA of the CDR3 is TGTGCCAGTAGTACCCCACAGGGGGCGCGCACCGGGGAGCTGTTTTTT.

J is TRBJ1-6 and V is TRBV19; D uncertain. V was cut by 3 bases and J by 7 bases, with 10 bases left in between. In germline, CDR1 is LNHDA, CDR2 SQIVND (reference sequence). The CDR3 runs to 14 residues. The CDR3 nucleotides read TGTGCCAGTAGTATTTCCACGGTAAATTCACCCCTCCACTTT. As protein: CASSISTVNSPLHF.

The rearrangement joins TRBV6-1 to TRBJ2-3, with TRBD2 matching 10 bases. The CDR3 has 17 residues. Germline V CDR1 and CDR2: MNHNS, SASEGT. Trimming cost V 4 bases and J 6 bases; bases outside gene matches: 13. The CDR3 DNA follows: TGTGCCAGCAGTGGTCGGGCGAGCGGGGGGGTCCGGGATACGCAGTATTTT. Protein product: CASSGRASGGVRDTQYF.

This clone was detected once. The J gene is TRBJ1-1, the V gene TRBV7-9, with D maybe TRBD1 (6 bases). V was pared by 5 bases and J by 8 bases, with 18 bases between. Germline CDR1 reads SEHNR; CDR2 reads FQNEAQ (reference sequence). This CDR3 region has 14 residues. In DNA form, the CDR3 reads TGTGCCAGCAGCCCCGACAGGCCCAGGTGGGAAGCTTTCTTT. Translating gives CASSPDRPRWEAFF.

The chain links TRBV10-3 to TRBJ2-7; D not certain. Germline V CDR1 and CDR2: ENHRY, SYGVKD. V was trimmed by 3 bases and J by 2 bases, leaving 5 bases between them. The CDR3 has 12 amino acids. The CDR3 bases are TGTGCCATCAGTGAAACGGCCTACGAGCAGTACTTC. Its protein is CAISETAYEQYF.

The chain has TRBV30 and TRBJ2-5, with 10 nucleotides matching TRBD2. Germline CDR1 reads GTSNPN; CDR2 reads SVGIG (reference sequence). This CDR3 region has 15 residues. The V segment lost 3 bases and the J segment 7 bases; nucleotides outside the gene matches: 11. CDR3 nucleotide sequence: TGTGCCTGGAGCGCCAGGACTAGCGGTCCAGTGACCCAGTACTTC. This codes for CAWSARTSGPVTQYF.

The CDR3 nucleotides read TGTGCCACCAGGGCAGAAGGAGGGGTGGGCACAGATACGCAGTATTTT. Translation: CATRAEGGVGTDTQYF. The J gene is TRBJ2-3, the V gene TRBV24-1; D is possibly TRBD2 (6 bases). V lost 7 bases and J 1 base, leaving 17 bases between the germline ends. CDR1 is KGHDR, CDR2 SFDVKD, per germline. The CDR3 is 16 amino acids.

CDR3 sequence: CASSLGTTYNEQFF. The CDR3 DNA sequence: TGCGCCAGCAGCTTAGGGACTACCTACAATGAGCAGTTCTTC. The chain recombines TRBV5-1 with TRBJ2-1; 7 nucleotides match TRBD2. The ends lost 2 bases at V and 2 bases at J; junction bases unmatched: 1. The germline V gene has CDR1 SGHRS and CDR2 YFSETQ. This CDR3 has 14 amino acids.

This sequence joins TRBV27 and TRBJ2-7; 10 nucleotides match TRBD2. The CDR3 is 15 amino acids. V lost 3 bases and J lost 6; bases outside the gene matches: 8. Germline assignment: CDR1 MNHEY and CDR2 SMNVEV (reference sequence). This CDR3 is CASSFSSGRRGEQYF. DNA for the CDR3: TGTGCCAGCAGTTTTTCTAGCGGGAGAAGGGGCGAGCAGTACTTC.

The gene calls are TRBV28 and TRBJ1-6; possibly TRBD1 for D (6 bases). The CDR3 runs 14 residues. Germline loops: CDR1 MDHEN, CDR2 SYDVKM. Trimming pared 7 bases from V and 4 bases from J, leaving 11 bases between. In DNA form, the CDR3 reads TGTGCCAGCACGCAGGGGAGATATAATTCACCCCTCCACTTT. It specifies CASTQGRYNSPLHF.

The chain has TRBV23-1 and TRBJ2-5; D uncertain. TRBV23-1 carries the ORF label, with uncertain function. With 0 bases removed from V and 3 bases from J, the gap between germline ends came to 8 bases. The CDR3 length is 14 residues. CDR3 protein: CASSQSGQKETQYF. The CDR3 bases are TGCGCCAGCAGTCAATCTGGGCAGAAAGAGACCCAGTACTTC.

This clone was recorded a few times. J is TRBJ2-5 and V is TRBV4-2; no clear D gene. The CDR3 has 16 residues. Germline V gene data show CDR1 as LGHNA and CDR2 as YNFKEQ. Between the trimmed V and J ends, which lost 0 bases and 4 bases, there was a span of 15 bases. As DNA, the CDR3 is TGTGCCAGCAGCCAAGATAAACCCACGGTATTAGAGACCCAGTACTTC. Encoded protein: CASSQDKPTVLETQYF.

The rearrangement uses TRBV20-1 and TRBJ1-3, with a possible D match to TRBD1 (5 bases). The CDR3 is made up of 14 amino acids. CDR1 is DFQATT and CDR2 is SNEGSKA in the germline V gene (reference sequence). Trimming took off 3 bases at V and 4 bases at J, with 13 bases between the two ends. CDR3 coding DNA: TGCAGTGCTAGTGGGGCAGGGAACGGAAACACCATATATTTT. It translates to CSASGAGNGNTIYF.

The chain links TRBV7-8 to TRBJ1-5; D might be TRBD1 (5 bases). V was clipped by 2 bases and J by 2 bases, with 10 bases between them. The CDR3 runs 15 residues. The V gene's germline CDR1 is SGHVS and CDR2 FQNEAQ. In DNA form, the CDR3 reads TGTGCCAGCAGCTTAATCACGGGGGGCAATCAGCCCCAGCATTTT. It yields the protein CASSLITGGNQPQHF.

V is TRBV29-1 and J is TRBJ2-1; 14 nucleotides match TRBD2. This CDR3 has 20 residues. The J segment lost 2 bases and the V segment lost 3 bases, leaving 15 bases of the junction unmatched. Per germline, CDR1 SQVTM and CDR2 ANQGSEA. CDR3: CSVDRGPGLAGVGPYNEQFF. CDR3 bases: TGCAGCGTTGACCGGGGGCCGGGACTAGCGGGAGTGGGTCCCTACAATGAGCAGTTCTTC.

The count of this clone is one. The chain carries TRBV20-1 and TRBJ1-6; D remains unclear. Trimming removed 3 bases from V and 7 bases from J, with 10 bases in between. This CDR3 has 13 residues. Germline CDR1 is DFQATT and CDR2 is SNEGSKA (reference sequence). The CDR3 DNA reads TGCAGTGCTAGTGTGGAGGCAAATTCACCCCTCCACTTT. This gives the protein CSASVEANSPLHF.

The chain recombines TRBV24-1 with TRBJ2-7, with D possibly TRBD2 on 6 matching bases. The CDR3 loop spans 14 amino acids. The V gene's germline CDR1 is KGHDR and CDR2 SFDVKD. With 6 bases removed from V and 4 bases from J, the gap between germline ends came to 15 bases. The CDR3 DNA follows: TGTGCCACCAGTTCAAGCGCGGGAATTTACGAGCAGTACTTC. Its translation: CATSSSAGIYEQYF.

The chain combines TRBV5-1 with TRBJ2-7; D is ambiguous. V was cut by 0 bases and J by 4 bases, with 11 bases left in between. The germline gives CDR1 SGHRS, CDR2 YFSETQ. The CDR3 has 14 residues. The DNA of the CDR3 is TGCGCCAGCAGCTTGGAGGCAGACATTTACGAGCAGTACTTC. This sequence encodes CASSLEADIYEQYF.

The chain uses TRBV5-5 and TRBJ2-7, with TRBD1 as a possible D gene (6 bases). Trimming cost V 3 bases and J 4 bases, with 14 bases left between them. The CDR3 is 14 residues long. The germline V gene encodes CDR1 SGHKS and CDR2 YYEKEE (reference sequence). In nucleotides, the CDR3 is TGTGCCAGCAGCTCCCATCAGGGGACGTACGAGCAGTACTTC. It yields the protein CASSSHQGTYEQYF.

The V call is TRBV7-6, the J call TRBJ2-2; 12 nucleotides agree with TRBD2. CDR3 length: 22 amino acids. The trim removed 4 bases at V and 4 bases at J, leaving 22 bases unmatched. Germline V gene lookup returns CDR1 SGHVS and CDR2 FNYEAQ. The CDR3 here is CASSSWTSGEPPTTGGTGELFF. In DNA, the CDR3 is TGTGCCAGCAGCTCCTGGACTAGCGGGGAACCACCAACTACCGGGGGCACCGGGGAGCTGTTTTTT.

This chain connects TRBV27 to TRBJ1-5; 7 bases match TRBD1. Unmatched junction bases numbered 9, after V lost 0 bases and J lost 1 base. The CDR3 runs to 18 residues. From germline, CDR1 is MNHEY and CDR2 SMNVEV (reference sequence). The CDR3 DNA is TGTGCCAGCAGTTTATCGGCCCCCGGGACAGCAAGCAATCAGCCCCAGCATTTT. Translated, it gives CASSLSAPGTASNQPQHF.

The chain combines TRBV3-1 (or the pseudogene TRBV3-2) with TRBJ1-1; D is unresolved. The CDR3 spans 13 residues. Per the germline V gene, CDR1 is LGHDT and CDR2 is YNNKEL (reference sequence). V was clipped by 3 bases and J by 5 bases, with 10 bases between them. CDR3 protein: CASSQPAGTEAFF. CDR3 DNA: TGTGCCAGCAGCCAGCCCGCGGGGACTGAAGCTTTCTTT.